This T cell receptor (beta chain) was documented in a study of beta chain features in type 1 diabetes. Study summary: Across every sample, 107,917,701 sorted cells were examined in total. Findings and limits, study-wide: Type 1 diabetes patients had moderately but significantly shorter TCRB CDR3s in all four CD4+ subsets. A closer apparent resemblance between naive, central memory and Treg TCRB repertoires was seen in patients than in healthy donors.

The authors reverse transcribed all of the isolated RNA, so sequencing captured expressed TCRB transcripts. Repertoires were generated with immunoSEQ multiplex PCR, while TCRdb's copy carries only in-frame clones and drops some. The table includes about 700,000 clones, around 15% detected once. The sample holds a few counts of this clone. Antigen: not known. Within the sample, other DNA sequences also encode this same CDR3. The authors sorted CD4+ naive, central memory, regulatory and stem cell-like memory cells via CD45RO/CCR7/CD25/CD127/CD95/CD27. This CDR3 spans 14 amino acids. Trimming took off 4 bases at V and 3 bases at J, with 11 bases between the two ends. Germline CDR1 is SGDLS and CDR2 is YYNGEE.

This TCR was sampled from a young man with type 1 diabetes. This chain links TRBV9 with TRBJ1-5; a possible D gene is TRBD1 (6 bases). The sample consisted of naive CD4+ T cells from blood. In DNA form, the CDR3 reads TGTGCCAGCAGCCCAAGGGGGGACAATCAGCCCCAGCATTTT. Amino acids: CASSPRGDNQPQHF. Together with reference TRBV9 and TRBJ1-5, the CDR3 gives the full variable domain: DSGVTQTPKHLITATGQRVTLRCSPRSGDLSVYWYQQSLDQGLQFLIQYYNGEERAKGNILERFSAQQFPDLHSELNLSSLELGDSALYFCASSPRGDNQPQHFGDGTRLSIL.